The T cell receptor (beta chain) described here comes from a study of radiation and T cells in renal cell carcinoma. Stated treatment: treatment-naive control, cytoreductive nephrectomy. Produced via immunoSEQ multiplex PCR; TCRdb's table is partial and in-frame only. The sample has over 8,500 clones, 65% seen once; the top ten hold approximately 14%. This clonotype originated in a man aged 55 to 70 with renal cell carcinoma. The material was tumor tissue, obtained from a patient whose treatment was nephrectomy without radiotherapy.

DNA for the CDR3: TGTGCCAGCAGTTACGGGACAGGGGGCTTATACGAGCAGTACTTC. As protein: CASSYGTGGLYEQYF. This chain links TRBV28 with TRBJ2-7; 12 positions agree with TRBD1. The CDR3 covers 15 residues. The V and J ends lost 4 bases and 4 bases, in that order; junction bases with no gene match: 5. Germline CDR1 and CDR2: MDHEN and SYDVKM. Full variable domain (rest looked up from reference TRBV28 and TRBJ2-7): DVKVTQSSRYLVKRTGEKVFLECVQDMDHENMFWYRQDPGLGLRLIYFSYDVKMKEKGDIPEGYSVSREKKERFSLILESASTNQTSMYLCASSYGTGGLYEQYFGPGTRLTVT.